Listed below are T cell receptor beta chains from one sample, sequenced in a study of blood T cell repertoires in COVID-19. Sequencing was performed with immunoSEQ multiplex PCR; in TCRdb, only in-frame clones are kept and a portion is missing. The data show hundreds of thousands of clones, with roughly nine tenths seen just once and around 2.8% held by the top ten. Sequenced: peripheral blood. Receptors were obtained from a woman aged 30 to 39 with COVID-19, enrolled during active disease. CDR3s include the opening cysteine and the closing phenylalanine or tryptophan. A D gene is named only where the DNA matches it firmly.

>TRBV5-6|TRBD1|TRBJ1-2
CASSLGGGQGVITPHGYTF
>TRBV5-1|.|TRBJ2-3
CASSLERGGSTDTQYF
>TRBV7-6|TRBD1|TRBJ2-7
CASSLLIGTERYF
>TRBV29-1|TRBD2|TRBJ2-1
CSVAGLAGGGTYNEQFF
>TRBV24-1|.|TRBJ2-2
CATARGVPTGELFF
>TRBV6-2/TRBV6-3|.|TRBJ1-1
CASSYSFGSSEAFF
>TRBV6-5|TRBD2|TRBJ2-3
CASSYGPGGADTQYF
>TRBV6-2/TRBV6-3|.|TRBJ1-3
CASGSGGNTIYF
>TRBV30|TRBD1|TRBJ1-1
CAWSVRQGFFRRTEAFF
>TRBV4-2|.|TRBJ2-7
CASSQESTYEQYF
>TRBV2|TRBD1|TRBJ1-2
CASSEGQNNGYTF
>TRBV28|.|TRBJ1-5
CATHLTSAGNQPQHF
>TRBV6-4|.|TRBJ1-1
CASSPGASTAEAFF
>TRBV5-1|TRBD2|TRBJ2-5
CASSLAIGGSQETQYF
>TRBV24-1|.|TRBJ1-5
CATSDYGRPQHF
>TRBV28|TRBD1|TRBJ1-4
CASSSGTGARLREKLFF
>TRBV4-1|TRBD1|TRBJ2-1
CASSWTGVPYNEQFF
>TRBV20-1|.|TRBJ2-1
CSASMNVGAVEQFF
>TRBV28|.|TRBJ1-1
CASSLTPGTEAFF
>TRBV7-2|.|TRBJ2-7
CASSLVGGLYF
>TRBV6-2/TRBV6-3|TRBD2|TRBJ2-1
CASSTGLAGGNEQFF
>TRBV18|.|TRBJ2-1
CASSPTIDRGNEQFF
>TRBV7-2|TRBD1|TRBJ1-3
CASSLSDRGGGGNTIYF
>TRBV28|.|TRBJ1-1
CASSQGFTEAFF
>TRBV7-2|.|TRBJ2-3
CASSFDYTGTDTQYF
>TRBV4-1|TRBD2|TRBJ2-2
CASSPYGLAGRTGELFF
>TRBV7-8|.|TRBJ2-3
CASSYGPEGTQYF
>TRBV6-2/TRBV6-3|TRBD2|TRBJ2-3
CASSKGTSGAPDTQYF
>TRBV11-2|.|TRBJ1-4
CASSLLGEQTTLFF
>TRBV24-1|.|TRBJ2-6
CATSPGSGANVLTF
>TRBV19|.|TRBJ1-5
CASSIVVRQPQHF
>TRBV18|TRBD2|TRBJ2-1
CASSHPSTSGYNEQFF
>TRBV4-3|TRBD2|TRBJ2-7
CASSPAPWGGRAYEQYF
>TRBV5-1|TRBD1|TRBJ2-6
CASSEGQVPSGANVLTF
>TRBV6-2/TRBV6-3|TRBD2|TRBJ2-1
CASSYSSSGVLSPIYNEQFF
>TRBV6-6|TRBD1|TRBJ2-2
CASSRRTGGTGELFF
>TRBV6-1|TRBD1|TRBJ2-7
CASSEGIWTGYEQYF
>TRBV15|TRBD2|TRBJ2-4
CATSRDVPGGARENIQYF
>TRBV5-1|.|TRBJ1-2
CASSLATGSYGYTF
>TRBV18|.|TRBJ2-6
CASSPVGGGFPSGANVLTF
>TRBV7-9|TRBD2|TRBJ2-1
CASVRLAGVYEQFF
>TRBV9|TRBD2|TRBJ2-3
CASSGLAGVGTDTQYF
>TRBV6-5|.|TRBJ2-1
CASRRGFEQFF
>TRBV6-4|TRBD2|TRBJ2-1
CASSGTSGGAGNEQFF
>TRBV27|.|TRBJ1-1
CASRNTDSLEAFF
>TRBV27|TRBD1|TRBJ2-3
CASKMDRGRPDTSTDTQYF
>TRBV7-2|.|TRBJ2-5
CASSLLGGRVEETQYF
>TRBV10-3|.|TRBJ2-7
CAISGRTTGHEQYF
>TRBV13|.|TRBJ1-5
CASSLGQDNQPQHF
>TRBV11-2|.|TRBJ1-2
CASSGDREYGYTF
>TRBV28|TRBD1|TRBJ2-7
CASRGTGPSYEQYF
>TRBV11-1|.|TRBJ2-7
CASSTPGYEQYF